These 23 T cell receptor beta chains came from one sample sequenced in a study of T-cell memory formation after mild COVID-19. Each CDR3 protein gets one entry after TCRdb re-called the 5' RACE reads with MiXCR. This table holds 100,000 to 150,000 distinct CDR3 sequences, about 6% found once. Sequenced: PBMCs or a T cell subset sorted from them (not recorded which). The receptors stem from an adult woman who had mild COVID-19 (a few samples of this study predate the infection). Cell type and time point are not known.

This sequence joins TRBV7-2 and TRBJ2-1; 8 nucleotides align to TRBD2. The ends lost 5 bases at V and 10 bases at J; junction bases unmatched: 16. Germline assignment: CDR1 SGHTA and CDR2 FQGNSA. The CDR3 is 16 amino acids. The CDR3 DNA reads TGTGCCAGCAGCCCAAAGCTAGCGGGCAGGGCCGAGGAGCAGTTCTTC. This encodes CASSPKLAGRAEEQFF.

This clonotype has a count of ten or more. The gene calls are TRBV5-1 and TRBJ2-7, with a weak D call TRBD1 (6 bases). The V gene lost 1 base and the J gene lost 0 bases, with 26 bases spanning the gap. Germline CDR1 and CDR2: SGHRS and YFSETQ. This CDR3 has 20 amino acids. This CDR3 reads CASSLPQDRGGLPYSYEQYF. CDR3 sequence (DNA): TGCGCCAGCAGCTTGCCGCAAGACAGAGGGGGTCTACCATACTCCTACGAGCAGTACTTC. Drawing the rest from reference TRBV5-1 and TRBJ2-7, the complete variable domain is KAGVTQTPRYLIKTRGQQVTLSCSPISGHRSVSWYQQTPGQGLQFLFEYFSETQRNKGNFPGRFSGRQFSNSRSEMNVSTLELGDSALYLCASSLPQDRGGLPYSYEQYFGPGTRLTVT.

This clonotype was picked up a small number of times. This chain uses TRBV10-3 with TRBJ2-1, with D perhaps matching TRBD2 (7 bases). Germline assignment: CDR1 ENHRY and CDR2 SYGVKD. V was pared by 8 bases and J by 2 bases, with 10 bases between. The length of the CDR3 is 13 residues. CDR3 sequence: CAIVGGAYNEQFF. The DNA for the CDR3 is TGTGCCATCGTAGGGGGGGCCTACAATGAGCAGTTCTTC.

This clonotype came up a few times. The V call is TRBV18, the J call TRBJ1-1; the D gene is possibly TRBD1 (6 bases). V shed 2 bases and J shed 6 bases, with 13 bases lying between them. The germline V gene encodes CDR1 KGHSH and CDR2 LQKENI. The CDR3 sequence is 14 residues long. As DNA, the CDR3 is TGTGCCAGCTCACCAAGGAGGGACAAATCTGAAGCTTTCTTT. It encodes CASSPRRDKSEAFF.

The chain combines TRBV4-2 with TRBJ1-1; D is undetermined. This CDR3 is 15 amino acids long. Trimming shortened V by 0 bases and J by 1 base, and 9 bases separated the two germline ends. CDR1 LGHNA and CDR2 YNFKEQ come from the germline V gene. CDR3 sequence: CASSQELRGNTEAFF. The CDR3 DNA is TGTGCCAGCAGCCAAGAGCTCCGCGGGAACACTGAAGCTTTCTTT.

This clonotype occurred many times. The genes are TRBV27 and TRBJ1-1, with a weak D call TRBD1 (5 bases). CDR1 is MNHEY, CDR2 SMNVEV, per germline (reference sequence). V lost 5 bases and J lost 6, with 16 bases in between. The CDR3 covers 14 residues. The CDR3 bases are TGTGCCAGCAGTGCAAAGAGGGGACTCGCTGAAGCTTTCTTT. It encodes CASSAKRGLAEAFF.

V usage is TRBV19 and J usage is TRBJ1-1; D possibly corresponds to TRBD1 (6 bases). From germline, CDR1 is LNHDA and CDR2 SQIVND (reference sequence). The CDR3 runs to 16 residues. Trimming removed 4 bases from V and 4 bases from J, with 19 bases in between. The CDR3: CASSTGQRLSGTEAFF. The CDR3 bases are TGTGCCAGTAGTACCGGACAGAGGTTATCAGGCACTGAAGCTTTCTTT.

Only a few counts were recorded for this clonotype. J is TRBJ2-3 and V is TRBV6-5; D could derive from TRBD1 or TRBD2 (5 bases each). This CDR3 has 13 residues. Trimming took off 6 bases at V and 2 bases at J, with 9 bases between the two ends. Germline values: CDR1 MNHEY, CDR2 SVGAGI. CDR3 sequence reads: CASSRGYTDTQYF. The CDR3 nucleotides are TGTGCCAGCAGCCGGGGCTACACAGATACGCAGTATTTT.

On this clonotype: It may be a read error: a sequence one base away is much more abundant. The chain has TRBV7-9 and TRBJ1-1, with D perhaps TRBD1 (6 bases). Trimming left V 2 bases short and J 5 bases short, with 12 bases between. Germline CDR1 SEHNR, CDR2 FQNEAQ (reference sequence). The CDR3 spans 14 residues. CDR3 DNA: TGTGCCAGCAGCTTATACCCAAGGGGGACTGAAGCTTTCTTT. Translated: CASSLYPRGTEAFF.

The rearrangement uses TRBV3-1 and TRBJ2-3, with TRBD2 identical over 9 bases. This CDR3 spans 15 amino acids. Germline V gene sequence: CDR1 LGHDT, CDR2 YNNKEL (reference sequence). V was clipped by 6 bases and J by 2 bases; unmatched bases: 6. In nucleotides, the CDR3 is TGTGCCAGCAGGTTGACTAGCGGATCCACAGATACGCAGTATTTT. Its translation: CASRLTSGSTDTQYF.

This clonotype was seen only a few times. The DNA for the CDR3 is TGTGCCAGCAGTATCGGGACAGGGACTTATAATTCACCCCTCCACTTT. Translating it yields CASSIGTGTYNSPLHF. This chain links TRBV27 with TRBJ1-6; 9 nucleotides line up with TRBD1. From germline, CDR1 is MNHEY and CDR2 SMNVEV (reference sequence). The CDR3 sequence is 16 residues long. V lost 5 bases to trimming and J lost 4 bases; unmatched junction nucleotides: 6.

A few counts support this clonotype. The V and J genes are TRBV5-1 and TRBJ1-1, with 10 bases lining up with TRBD1. This CDR3 is 13 amino acids long. V lost 4 bases to trimming and J lost 5 bases; unmatched junction nucleotides: 2. Germline CDR1 and CDR2: SGHRS and YFSETQ. CDR3 loop: CASSVDRGTEAFF. The CDR3, as DNA: TGCGCCAGCAGCGTGGACAGGGGGACTGAAGCTTTCTTT. The whole variable domain, remainder taken from reference TRBV5-1 and TRBJ1-1, is KAGVTQTPRYLIKTRGQQVTLSCSPISGHRSVSWYQQTPGQGLQFLFEYFSETQRNKGNFPGRFSGRQFSNSRSEMNVSTLELGDSALYLCASSVDRGTEAFFGQGTRLTVV.

A few counts support this clonotype. V gene TRBV6-1 combines with J gene TRBJ2-3; D not resolved. The CDR3 consists of 15 residues. Germline assignment: CDR1 MNHNS and CDR2 SASEGT. V was clipped by 0 bases and J by 0 bases, with 7 bases between them. In DNA form, the CDR3 reads TGTGCCAGCAGTGAAGCATCCCGCAGCACAGATACGCAGTATTTT. Translation gives CASSEASRSTDTQYF.

The gene calls are TRBV6-5 and TRBJ1-1, with TRBD1 matching 9 bases. The CDR3 runs to 14 residues. The V gene's germline CDR1 is MNHEY and CDR2 SVGAGI. The junction had 2 bases not matched to a gene; V was cut back by 5 bases and J by 1 base. CDR3 sequence (DNA): TGTGCCAGCAGTACAGGGGGCGGGAACACTGAAGCTTTCTTT. It translates to CASSTGGGNTEAFF.

This clonotype has a count of ten or more. V and J are TRBV2 and TRBJ1-4, with TRBD1 identical over 9 bases. Germline-derived CDR1 and CDR2 are SNHLY and FYNNEI. V lost 5 bases, J lost 0 bases, and 4 bases stayed unmatched. The CDR3 runs to 16 residues. In nucleotides, the CDR3 is TGTGCCAGCAGTTCCCGACAGGGGGCAACTAATGAAAAACTGTTTTTT. Translation: CASSSRQGATNEKLFF. Full variable domain (remainder filled in from reference TRBV2 and TRBJ1-4): EPEVTQTPSHQVTQMGQEVILRCVPISNHLYFYWYRQILGQKVEFLVSFYNNEISEKSEIFDDQFSVERPDGSNFTLKIRSTKLEDSAMYFCASSSRQGATNEKLFFGSGTQLSVL.

The chain recombines TRBV24-1 with TRBJ2-5; 7 positions agree with TRBD1. In germline, CDR1 is KGHDR, CDR2 SFDVKD. This CDR3 is built from 16 residues. Germline trimming cut 2 bases from V and 5 bases from J; bases unmatched to any gene: 10. CDR3 DNA sequence: TGTGCCACCAGTGATTCTGGGAAGGGGGCAGGGGAGACCCAGTACTTC. Translation gives CATSDSGKGAGETQYF.

This chain connects TRBV7-2 to TRBJ2-5; D might be TRBD2 (5 bases). V lost 7 bases, J lost 2 bases, and 14 bases lay in between. The germline CDR1 and CDR2 sequences are SGHTA and FQGNSA. The CDR3 runs 14 residues. The CDR3 loop is CASTKGRGQETQYF. CDR3 bases: TGTGCCAGCACTAAAGGGCGAGGGCAAGAGACCCAGTACTTC.

At least ten counts were recorded for this clonotype. This rearrangement joins TRBV12-3 or TRBV12-4 to TRBJ2-7; D possibly corresponds to TRBD2 (5 bases). CDR3 length equals 14 residues. The germline V and J ends were trimmed by 3 bases and 5 bases, with 14 bases remaining between them. The CDR3 region has the DNA TGTGCCAGCAGTTTCGCTGGCGGGTCGGACGAGCAGTACTTC. Amino acid sequence: CASSFAGGSDEQYF.

There are a few counts of this clonotype. CDR3: CASSQVGGRVDTQYF. In nucleotides, the CDR3 is TGTGCCAGCAGCCAAGTCGGGGGTCGGGTGGATACGCAGTATTTT. J is TRBJ2-3 and V is TRBV3-1, with D possibly being TRBD2 (6 bases). CDR1 LGHDT and CDR2 YNNKEL come from the germline V gene (reference sequence). This CDR3 region has 15 residues. V shed 1 base and J shed 6 bases, with 14 bases lying between them.

Ten or more counts support this clonotype. CDR3 in amino acids: CASSLPGTLNEQYF. CDR3 sequence (DNA): TGCGCCAGCAGCCTACCCGGGACGCTGAACGAGCAGTACTTC. The rearrangement joins TRBV5-1 to TRBJ2-7; D is perhaps TRBD1 or TRBD2 (5 bases each). CDR3 length: 14 residues. Trimming took 4 bases from V and 5 from J, leaving 16 bases between them. Germline CDR1 reads SGHRS; CDR2 reads YFSETQ. Supplemented by reference TRBV5-1 and TRBJ2-7, the full variable domain reads KAGVTQTPRYLIKTRGQQVTLSCSPISGHRSVSWYQQTPGQGLQFLFEYFSETQRNKGNFPGRFSGRQFSNSRSEMNVSTLELGDSALYLCASSLPGTLNEQYFGPGTRLTVT.

This clonotype appeared many times. One end of the junction is discordant with germline, which a read error may explain. The CDR3 reads CASSYRRDSNNEQFF. The CDR3 nucleotides read TGTGCCAGCAGTTACCGGCGGGACTCCAACAATGAGCAGTTCTTC. The chain carries TRBV6-5 and TRBJ2-1; possibly TRBD2 for D (6 bases). Germline V gene data show CDR1 as MNHEY and CDR2 as SVGAGI. The CDR3 totals 15 residues.

This clonotype showed up many times. The chain carries TRBV5-1 and TRBJ2-7; D is unclear. V was cut by 0 bases and J by 0 bases, with 10 bases left in between. There are 15 residues in the CDR3. In germline, CDR1 is SGHRS, CDR2 YFSETQ. The CDR3 nucleotides read TGCGCCAGCAGCTTGGTAGGCCCTAGCTCCTACGAGCAGTACTTC. This gives the protein CASSLVGPSSYEQYF. Combining the CDR3 with reference TRBV5-1 and TRBJ2-7 gives the whole variable domain KAGVTQTPRYLIKTRGQQVTLSCSPISGHRSVSWYQQTPGQGLQFLFEYFSETQRNKGNFPGRFSGRQFSNSRSEMNVSTLELGDSALYLCASSLVGPSSYEQYFGPGTRLTVT.

This clonotype appeared many times. CDR3 protein: CASSYPLEAVRGGEQYF. DNA for the CDR3: TGTGCCAGCAGTTACCCCTTGGAAGCGGTCCGGGGGGGTGAGCAGTACTTC. The V call is TRBV6-2 or TRBV6-3, the J call TRBJ2-7, with 8 bases aligning to TRBD2. The V gene end was trimmed by 2 bases and the J gene end by 7 bases; junction bases not matched to a gene: 16. Germline CDR1 is MNHEY and CDR2 is SVGEGT. CDR3 length: 17 residues.